This TCR beta chain was sequenced during a study of T cell repertoires in cytomegalovirus infection. Study-wide context: An indication of both CMV infection and matching HLA type came from public TCR beta signatures.

Each CDR3 protein gets one entry after TCRdb re-called the reads with MiXCR. The sample contains some 180,000 distinct CDR3 sequences, about 17% of which appear only once. The CDR3 is 15 residues long. V gave up 1 base and J gave up 4 bases, with 10 bases separating them. Germline CDR1 MGHRA, CDR2 YSYEKL. The sequenced sample consisted of CD8+ T cells from PBMCs. The gene calls are TRBV4-1 and TRBJ2-2, with unresolved D. This TCR came from a human donor in good health (CMV status not recorded). Some clones in this sample may be carry-over from other donors' samples. CDR3: CASSQVPLVTGELFF. The CDR3 region has the DNA TGCGCCAGCAGCCAAGTTCCACTGGTCACCGGGGAGCTGTTTTTT.